A single sample is the source of the 23 T cell receptor beta chains below, sequenced in a study of blood T cell repertoires in COVID-19. Only in-frame clones appear in the TCRdb table, and some are missing; sequencing was by immunoSEQ multiplex PCR. This table has around 120,000 clones, less than 90% appearing once. Sequenced input: peripheral blood. The source is a man between 70 and 80 years old who had recovered from COVID-19.

This rearrangement joins TRBV5-6 to TRBJ2-3; D may be TRBD2 (5 bases). The CDR3 sequence is 14 residues long. Germline V CDR1 and CDR2: SGHDT, YYEEEE. V was shortened by 0 bases and J by 6 bases, with 11 bases between the two germline ends. CDR3 region: CASSLAGGVDTQYF. In DNA, the CDR3 is TGTGCCAGCAGCTTGGCTGGAGGTGTTGATACGCAGTATTTT.

The V gene is TRBV29-1, the J gene TRBJ2-1, with a tentative D call TRBD2 (6 bases). The germline V gene has CDR1 SQVTM and CDR2 ANQGSEA. The CDR3 loop spans 14 amino acids. The germline V and J ends were trimmed by 2 bases and 0 bases, with 8 bases remaining between them. CDR3 amino acids: CSVESSGSYNEQFF. DNA for the CDR3: TGCAGCGTTGAAAGTAGCGGCTCCTACAATGAGCAGTTCTTC.

CDR3: CASSFNRGTEAFF. DNA for the CDR3: TGTGCCAGCAGCTTTAATAGGGGTACTGAAGCTTTCTTT. The chain has TRBV7-3 and TRBJ1-1; a weak D match, TRBD1 (5 bases). Trimming cost V 3 bases and J 5 bases, with 10 bases left between them. This CDR3 comprises 13 residues. CDR1 SGHTA and CDR2 FQGTGA come from the germline V gene.

The CDR3 bases are TGTGCCAGCAGCCTACTACCACGGGGTTTCAGCTCCTACGAGCAGTACTTC. The encoded protein is CASSLLPRGFSSYEQYF. V gene TRBV4-2 combines with J gene TRBJ2-7; D is possibly TRBD2 (5 bases). This CDR3 is built from 17 residues. CDR1 is LGHNA and CDR2 is YNFKEQ in the germline V gene. Trimming stripped 4 bases from V and 0 bases from J, with 19 bases between.

This sequence joins TRBV6-5 and TRBJ2-2; the match to TRBD1 covers 9 bases. Germline CDR1 reads MNHEY; CDR2 reads SVGAGI. Trimming took 5 bases from V and 4 from J; bases not matched to a gene: 2. This CDR3 is built from 14 residues. CDR3 sequence (DNA): TGTGCCAGCAGTAGGGACAGGGTCACCGGGGAGCTGTTTTTT. Encoded protein: CASSRDRVTGELFF.

This chain connects TRBV5-1 to TRBJ2-1; 10 bases are shared with TRBD2. J lost 7 bases, V lost 4 bases, and 5 bases had no gene match. From germline, CDR1 is SGHRS and CDR2 YFSETQ. The CDR3 has 14 amino acids. The CDR3 sequence is CASSVPTSGNEQFF. CDR3 nucleotide sequence: TGCGCCAGCAGCGTACCGACTAGCGGGAATGAGCAGTTCTTC. Complete variable domain (other parts from reference TRBV5-1 and TRBJ2-1): KAGVTQTPRYLIKTRGQQVTLSCSPISGHRSVSWYQQTPGQGLQFLFEYFSETQRNKGNFPGRFSGRQFSNSRSEMNVSTLELGDSALYLCASSVPTSGNEQFFGPGTRLTVL.

This sequence joins TRBV2 and TRBJ2-7; TRBD1 aligns across 9 bases. With V trimmed by 6 bases and J by 1 base, 7 bases remained unmatched. Germline CDR1 is SNHLY and CDR2 is FYNNEI. The CDR3 has 15 residues. CDR3 in DNA: TGTGCCAGCAGCGGGGACAGGGATCCTTCCTACGAGCAGTACTTC. It specifies CASSGDRDPSYEQYF.

This chain joins TRBV6-2 or TRBV6-3 and TRBJ1-4, with D perhaps matching TRBD1 (6 bases). The CDR3 is 14 amino acids. The V gene's germline CDR1 is MNHEY and CDR2 SVGEGT. With 6 bases removed from V and 1 base from J, the gap between germline ends came to 9 bases. The CDR3 sequence is CASSPQGTNEKLFF. The CDR3 nucleotides are TGTGCCAGCAGCCCACAGGGAACTAATGAAAAACTGTTTTTT.

The V and J genes are TRBV9 and TRBJ1-6, with D tentatively TRBD1 (6 bases). Germline V CDR1 and CDR2: SGDLS, YYNGEE. V was trimmed by 3 bases and J by 5 bases, leaving 12 bases between them. This CDR3 is 15 amino acids long. The DNA for the CDR3 is TGTGCCAGCAGCGCCCGGGACAAAAATAATTCACCCCTCCACTTT. It yields the protein CASSARDKNNSPLHF.

V gene TRBV7-7 combines with J gene TRBJ2-5; D is unclear. Germline assignment: CDR1 SSHAT and CDR2 FNYEAQ (reference sequence). The CDR3 consists of 15 residues. V was cut by 5 bases and J by 5 bases, with 18 bases left in between. CDR3 sequence (DNA): TGTGCCAGCAGCCTCCGCTTCAGGCCTTGGGAGACCCAGTACTTC. Its translation: CASSLRFRPWETQYF.

V gene TRBV7-9 combines with J gene TRBJ2-7; D perhaps matches TRBD1 (5 bases). The length of the CDR3 is 14 residues. V was cut by 1 base and J by 4 bases, with 11 bases left in between. Germline V gives CDR1 SEHNR, CDR2 FQNEAQ (reference sequence). CDR3 residues: CASSLGTGPYEQYF. CDR3 nucleotide sequence: TGTGCCAGCAGCTTAGGAACAGGCCCTTACGAGCAGTACTTC.

The J gene is TRBJ2-5, the V gene TRBV28; 7 bases agree with TRBD2. CDR1 and CDR2 (germline): MDHEN, SYDVKM. V was pared by 1 base and J by 4 bases, with 9 bases of the junction left unmatched. The CDR3 is 16 amino acids. CDR3 DNA sequence: TGTGCCAGCAGTTTATCCCGGACTAGTCGTCTAGAGACCCAGTACTTC. This encodes CASSLSRTSRLETQYF.

The CDR3 sequence is CASSPPSGRVNEQFF. The CDR3 DNA follows: TGTGCCAGCTCACCACCTAGCGGGAGGGTGAATGAGCAGTTCTTC. The chain couples TRBV18 to TRBJ2-1, with 11 bases matching TRBD2. The CDR3 is 15 amino acids. Germline V CDR1 and CDR2: KGHSH, LQKENI. V was pared by 0 bases and J by 7 bases, with 2 bases of the junction left unmatched.

This sequence joins TRBV3-1 (or the pseudogene TRBV3-2) and TRBJ1-2; 9 bases match TRBD1. This CDR3 has 16 residues. CDR1 and CDR2 from the germline V gene are LGHDT and YNNKEL (reference sequence). J gave up 8 bases and V 3 bases, and 13 bases lay outside the gene matches. DNA of the CDR3: TGTGCCAGCAGCCACCGGGACAGGGAGCAGTCAAGGGGCTACACCTTC. Its protein product is CASSHRDREQSRGYTF.

V and J are TRBV11-1 and TRBJ2-7, with TRBD1 as a possible D gene (6 bases). The CDR3 extends over 13 amino acids. V gave up 1 base and J gave up 8 bases, with 12 bases separating them. The germline CDR1 and CDR2 sequences are SGHAT and FQDESV (reference sequence). The CDR3 nucleotides are TGTGCCAGCAGCTTAGAGGGACAATCGCAGCAGTACTTC. Translation gives CASSLEGQSQQYF.

This clone was recorded once. This rearrangement joins TRBV5-5 to TRBJ2-3, with 7 bases aligning to TRBD2. The junction had 9 bases not matched to a gene; V was cut back by 4 bases and J by 1 base. This CDR3 has 16 residues. The germline V gene encodes CDR1 SGHKS and CDR2 YYEKEE (reference sequence). The CDR3 here is CASSTGPSGGTDTQYF. The CDR3 nucleotides read TGTGCCAGCAGCACTGGGCCTAGCGGTGGCACAGATACGCAGTATTTT.

This chain connects TRBV7-9 to TRBJ1-4; 8 nucleotides align to TRBD1. Germline values: CDR1 SEHNR, CDR2 FQNEAQ (reference sequence). This CDR3 has 13 residues. V was clipped by 7 bases and J by 8 bases; unmatched bases: 6. CDR3 in DNA: TGTGCCAGCAAAGACAGGGGAGGCGAAAAACTGTTTTTT. It specifies CASKDRGGEKLFF.

This clone was observed a handful of times. V gene TRBV6-5 combines with J gene TRBJ2-7; no reliable D call. In germline, CDR1 is MNHEY, CDR2 SVGAGI. The germline V and J ends were trimmed by 10 bases and 2 bases, with 9 bases remaining between them. CDR3 size: 11 residues. CDR3 protein: CATYSPYEQYF. CDR3 DNA: TGTGCCACCTACAGCCCCTACGAGCAGTACTTC.

The CDR3 loop reads CASRKMGQGGNEQYF. The CDR3 DNA sequence: TGTGCCAGCAGAAAAATGGGACAGGGGGGGAACGAGCAGTACTTC. The chain couples TRBV6-5 to TRBJ2-7, with 11 positions matching TRBD1. The V gene end was trimmed by 6 bases and the J gene end by 5 bases; junction bases not matched to a gene: 9. The CDR3 runs to 15 residues. Germline V gene lookup returns CDR1 MNHEY and CDR2 SVGAGI.

The chain links TRBV29-1 to TRBJ1-1; 8 bases are a match to TRBD1. The germline CDR1 and CDR2 sequences are SQVTM and ANQGSEA. The CDR3 is 13 amino acids. V lost 6 bases, J lost 0 bases, and 3 bases stayed unmatched. This chain's CDR3 is CSVQTGVNTEAFF. CDR3 in DNA: TGCAGCGTGCAGACAGGGGTGAACACTGAAGCTTTCTTT.

This sequence joins TRBV9 and TRBJ2-7; 9 bases match TRBD2. Germline V gene data show CDR1 as SGDLS and CDR2 as YYNGEE. V was pared by 6 bases and J by 5 bases, with 9 bases of the junction left unmatched. The CDR3 runs to 14 residues. Here the CDR3 DNA reads TGTGCCAGCAATCCTGGACTAGCGAGCGACGAGCAGTACTTC. This sequence encodes CASNPGLASDEQYF. Drawing the rest from reference TRBV9 and TRBJ2-7, the complete variable domain is DSGVTQTPKHLITATGQRVTLRCSPRSGDLSVYWYQQSLDQGLQFLIQYYNGEERAKGNILERFSAQQFPDLHSELNLSSLELGDSALYFCASNPGLASDEQYFGPGTRLTVT.

The rearrangement links TRBV27 to TRBJ2-2, with TRBD1 matching over 10 bases. CDR1 MNHEY and CDR2 SMNVEV come from the germline V gene (reference sequence). CDR3 length: 16 amino acids. The junction had 12 bases not matched to a gene; V was cut back by 6 bases and J by 8 bases. DNA for the CDR3: TGTGCCAGCAGCCGCCCCGGGACAGGGGCTGGTGGGGAGCTGTTTTTT. Protein: CASSRPGTGAGGELFF.

V and J are TRBV7-2 and TRBJ2-7; 9 positions agree with TRBD1. The CDR3 contains 15 residues. Germline V gene sequence: CDR1 SGHTA, CDR2 FQGNSA. Losses at the gene ends were 4 bases for V and 1 base for J; bases not matched to a gene: 5. CDR3 in DNA: TGTGCCAGCAGCTCCTACGGGACAGGGTCCTACGAGCAGTACTTC. Translation gives CASSSYGTGSYEQYF.